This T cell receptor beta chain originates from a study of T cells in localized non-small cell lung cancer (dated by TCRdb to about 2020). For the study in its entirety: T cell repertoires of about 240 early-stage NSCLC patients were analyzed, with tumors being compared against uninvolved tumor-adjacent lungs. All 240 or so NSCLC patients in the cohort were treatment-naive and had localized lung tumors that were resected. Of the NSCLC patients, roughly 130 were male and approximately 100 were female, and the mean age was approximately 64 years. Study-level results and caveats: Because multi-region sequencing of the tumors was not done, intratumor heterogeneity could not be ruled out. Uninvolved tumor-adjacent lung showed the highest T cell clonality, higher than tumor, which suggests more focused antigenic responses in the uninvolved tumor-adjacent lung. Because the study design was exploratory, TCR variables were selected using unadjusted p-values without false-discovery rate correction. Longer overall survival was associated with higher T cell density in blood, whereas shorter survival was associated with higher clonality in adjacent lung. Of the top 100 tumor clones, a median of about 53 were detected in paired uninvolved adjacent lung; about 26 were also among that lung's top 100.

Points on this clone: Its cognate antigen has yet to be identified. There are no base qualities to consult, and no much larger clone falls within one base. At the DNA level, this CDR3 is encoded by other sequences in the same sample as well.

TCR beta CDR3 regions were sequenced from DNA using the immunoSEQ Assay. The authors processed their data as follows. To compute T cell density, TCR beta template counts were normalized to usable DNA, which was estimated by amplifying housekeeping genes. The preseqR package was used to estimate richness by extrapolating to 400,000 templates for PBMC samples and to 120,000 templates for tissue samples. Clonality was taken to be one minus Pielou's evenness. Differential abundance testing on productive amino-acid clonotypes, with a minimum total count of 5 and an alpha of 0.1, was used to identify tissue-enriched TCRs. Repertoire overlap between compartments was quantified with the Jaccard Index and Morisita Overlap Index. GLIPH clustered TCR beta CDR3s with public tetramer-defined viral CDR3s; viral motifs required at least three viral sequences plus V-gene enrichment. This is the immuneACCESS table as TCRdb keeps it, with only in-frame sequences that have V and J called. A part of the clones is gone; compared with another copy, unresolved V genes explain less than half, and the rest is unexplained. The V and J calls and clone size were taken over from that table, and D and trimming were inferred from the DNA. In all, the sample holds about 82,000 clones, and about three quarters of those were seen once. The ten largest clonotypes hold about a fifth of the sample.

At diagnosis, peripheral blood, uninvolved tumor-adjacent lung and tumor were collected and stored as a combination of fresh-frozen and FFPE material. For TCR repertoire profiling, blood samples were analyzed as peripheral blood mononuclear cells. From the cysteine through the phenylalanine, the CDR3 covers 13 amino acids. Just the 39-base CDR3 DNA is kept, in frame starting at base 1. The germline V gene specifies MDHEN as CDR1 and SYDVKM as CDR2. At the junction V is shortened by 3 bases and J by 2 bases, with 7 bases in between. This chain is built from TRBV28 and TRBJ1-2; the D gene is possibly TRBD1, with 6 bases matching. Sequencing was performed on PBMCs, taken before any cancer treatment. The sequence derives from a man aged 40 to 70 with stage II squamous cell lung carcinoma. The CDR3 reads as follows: CASSLTGNYGYTF. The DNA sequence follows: TGTGCCAGCAGTTTGACAGGCAACTATGGCTACACCTTC.